These T cell receptor beta chains were read from a single sample in a study of T cell changes during pregnancy in multiple sclerosis. Produced via immunoSEQ multiplex PCR; TCRdb's table is partial and in-frame only. The data show about 53,000 clones, around nine tenths seen once. Specimen: CD4+ T cells from peripheral blood mononuclear cells, collected in the third trimester of pregnancy. The receptors derive from a female donor with multiple sclerosis, enrolled in a pregnancy study. Both conserved end residues are part of each CDR3. The D gene is left open where the match is weak. A row's size may be missing; if present it is once, few, many or a size class.

v_gene: TRBV7-2; j_gene: TRBJ1-3; abundance: NA; d_gene: NA; len: 17; CDR3nt: TGTGCCAGCAGCTTTAGCGGGGGACAATCGGCTGGAAACACCATATATTTT; CDR3aa: CASSFSGGQSAGNTIYF
v_gene: TRBV15; j_gene: TRBJ1-2; abundance: NA; d_gene: TRBD1; len: 14; CDR3nt: TGTGCCACCAGCAGAGATCACAGGGGTTTTGGCTACACCTTC; CDR3aa: CATSRDHRGFGYTF
v_gene: TRBV5-1; j_gene: TRBJ1-1; abundance: NA; d_gene: NA; len: 15; CDR3nt: TGCGCCAGCAGCTTGGCCTCTTCTTTCAGCACTGAAGCTTTCTTT; CDR3aa: CASSLASSFSTEAFF
v_gene: TRBV20-1; j_gene: TRBJ1-6; abundance: NA; d_gene: NA; len: 11; CDR3nt: TGCAGTGCTAGTCGAGATTCACCCCTCCACTTT; CDR3aa: CSASRDSPLHF
v_gene: TRBV5-1; j_gene: TRBJ2-1; abundance: NA; d_gene: TRBD1; len: 13; CDR3nt: TGCGCCAGCAGCCTAAACAGGGGTAATGAGCAGTTCTTC; CDR3aa: CASSLNRGNEQFF
v_gene: TRBV5-1; j_gene: TRBJ2-5; abundance: NA; d_gene: TRBD2; len: 15; CDR3nt: TGCGCCAGCAGGTCACCCGGGACTAGTATGGAGACCCAGTACTTC; CDR3aa: CASRSPGTSMETQYF
v_gene: TRBV5-4; j_gene: TRBJ1-2; abundance: NA; d_gene: NA; len: 14; CDR3nt: TGTGCCAGCAGCCCGCAGGGCCCAACTTATGGCTACACCTTC; CDR3aa: CASSPQGPTYGYTF
v_gene: TRBV4-2; j_gene: TRBJ2-7; abundance: NA; d_gene: NA; len: 14; CDR3nt: TGTGCCAGCAGCCAAGACTCAGGGAACTACGAGCAGTACTTC; CDR3aa: CASSQDSGNYEQYF
v_gene: TRBV21-1; j_gene: TRBJ1-1; abundance: once; d_gene: NA; len: 16; CDR3nt: TGTGCCAGCAGCGAAAGGGACAAACACATGAACACTGAAGCTTTCTTT; CDR3aa: CASSERDKHMNTEAFF
v_gene: TRBV4-1; j_gene: TRBJ2-3; abundance: NA; d_gene: NA; len: 20; CDR3nt: TGCGCCAGCAGCCAAGAGATAGGGGACTCCCGAGTGAGACTCACAGATACGCAGTATTTT; CDR3aa: CASSQEIGDSRVRLTDTQYF
v_gene: TRBV30; j_gene: TRBJ1-3; abundance: NA; d_gene: NA; len: 12; CDR3nt: TGTGCCTGGAGCCAGTCTGGAAACACCATATATTTT; CDR3aa: CAWSQSGNTIYF
v_gene: TRBV6-4; j_gene: TRBJ1-1; abundance: NA; d_gene: NA; len: 10; CDR3nt: TGTGCCACCGGGAACACTGAAGCTTTCTTT; CDR3aa: CATGNTEAFF
v_gene: TRBV4-2; j_gene: TRBJ2-5; abundance: NA; d_gene: TRBD2; len: 19; CDR3nt: TGTGCCAGCAGCCAAGGATTCGGACTAGCGGGGGGGTCAGAAGAGACCCAGTACTTC; CDR3aa: CASSQGFGLAGGSEETQYF
v_gene: TRBV7-2; j_gene: TRBJ2-5; abundance: NA; d_gene: NA; len: 14; CDR3nt: TGTGCCAGCAGGCGGACATCAACTCAAGAGACCCAGTACTTC; CDR3aa: CASRRTSTQETQYF
v_gene: TRBV4-1; j_gene: TRBJ2-7; abundance: NA; d_gene: NA; len: 14; CDR3nt: TGCGCCAGCAGCCAAGATCTCAGGGTGGACGAGCAGTACTTC; CDR3aa: CASSQDLRVDEQYF
v_gene: TRBV11-3; j_gene: TRBJ2-7; abundance: NA; d_gene: TRBD2; len: 14; CDR3nt: TGTGCCAGACCGGGACTAGCGGGGGCTTACGAGCAGTACTTC; CDR3aa: CARPGLAGAYEQYF
v_gene: TRBV25-1; j_gene: TRBJ2-7; abundance: NA; d_gene: TRBD2; len: 16; CDR3nt: TGTGCCAGCAGTGAATATTTCGGGGGGGCCCTTTACGAGCAGTACTTC; CDR3aa: CASSEYFGGALYEQYF
v_gene: TRBV2; j_gene: TRBJ1-2; abundance: NA; d_gene: TRBD1; len: 14; CDR3nt: TGTGCCAGCGACCTCACAGGGGCCAACTATGGCTACACCTTC; CDR3aa: CASDLTGANYGYTF
v_gene: TRBV14; j_gene: TRBJ1-2; abundance: NA; d_gene: TRBD1; len: 13; CDR3nt: TGTGCCAGCAGCCAAGGAACTGGGACAGTTGGGACCTTC; CDR3aa: CASSQGTGTVGTF
v_gene: TRBV5-1; j_gene: TRBJ2-7; abundance: NA; d_gene: TRBD2; len: 14; CDR3nt: TGCGCCAGCAGGTCCGGGACTAGCACCTACGAGCAGTACTTC; CDR3aa: CASRSGTSTYEQYF
v_gene: TRBV15; j_gene: TRBJ2-3; abundance: NA; d_gene: TRBD2; len: 13; CDR3nt: TGTGCCACCGGTTCCGGGGGGACAGATACGCAGTATTTT; CDR3aa: CATGSGGTDTQYF
v_gene: TRBV2; j_gene: TRBJ2-3; abundance: NA; d_gene: NA; len: 15; CDR3nt: TGTGCCAGCAGTGCATCAGGGTTTAGCACAGATACGCAGTATTTT; CDR3aa: CASSASGFSTDTQYF
v_gene: TRBV12-5; j_gene: TRBJ1-2; abundance: NA; d_gene: TRBD1; len: 16; CDR3nt: TGTGCTAGTGGTTTGGTTTTGGGACAGCCCAACTATGGCTACACCTTC; CDR3aa: CASGLVLGQPNYGYTF
v_gene: TRBV19; j_gene: TRBJ1-5; abundance: NA; d_gene: NA; len: 14; CDR3nt: TGTGCCAGTAAACCAGGGGCGGGCAATCAGCCCCAGCATTTT; CDR3aa: CASKPGAGNQPQHF
v_gene: TRBV19; j_gene: TRBJ1-6; abundance: NA; d_gene: NA; len: 14; CDR3nt: TGTGCCAGTAGTATAAGGGGTCCCAATTCACCCCTCCACTTT; CDR3aa: CASSIRGPNSPLHF
v_gene: TRBV6-6; j_gene: TRBJ1-5; abundance: few; d_gene: TRBD1; len: 12; CDR3nt: TGTGCCGTCCGGGACAGGGATCAGCCCCAGCATTTT; CDR3aa: CAVRDRDQPQHF
v_gene: TRBV6-4; j_gene: TRBJ2-2; abundance: NA; d_gene: NA; len: 14; CDR3nt: TGTGCCAGCAGTCCCATCGGGGTCGGCGGGGAGCTGTTTTTT; CDR3aa: CASSPIGVGGELFF
v_gene: TRBV7-2; j_gene: TRBJ2-5; abundance: NA; d_gene: NA; len: 15; CDR3nt: TGTGCCAGCAGCTGGGCCGGGGGAGTTCGCGAGACCCAGTACTTC; CDR3aa: CASSWAGGVRETQYF
v_gene: TRBV19; j_gene: TRBJ1-4; abundance: NA; d_gene: NA; len: 14; CDR3nt: TGTGCCAGCCGAATCCCGGGATCTAATGAAAAACTGTTTTTT; CDR3aa: CASRIPGSNEKLFF
v_gene: TRBV11-2; j_gene: TRBJ2-1; abundance: NA; d_gene: NA; len: 12; CDR3nt: TGTGCCAGCAGTTCCCCTTTGTATGAGCAGTTCTTC; CDR3aa: CASSSPLYEQFF
v_gene: TRBV14; j_gene: TRBJ1-5; abundance: NA; d_gene: NA; len: 14; CDR3nt: TGTGCCAGCAGCCAAGCAGGGCTGGGGCAGCCCCAGCATTTT; CDR3aa: CASSQAGLGQPQHF
v_gene: TRBV7-9; j_gene: TRBJ2-1; abundance: NA; d_gene: NA; len: 11; CDR3nt: TGTGCCAGCAGCACTTACAATGAGCAGTTCTTC; CDR3aa: CASSTYNEQFF
v_gene: TRBV7-8; j_gene: TRBJ2-2; abundance: NA; d_gene: NA; len: 18; CDR3nt: TGTGCCAGCAGCTTAAACGTCCAGGTGGCGGGGGCCCACGGGGAGCTGTTTTTT; CDR3aa: CASSLNVQVAGAHGELFF
v_gene: TRBV7-3; j_gene: TRBJ2-2; abundance: NA; d_gene: NA; len: 12; CDR3nt: TGTGCCAGCAGCTTAAATCACGGGGAGCTGTTTTTT; CDR3aa: CASSLNHGELFF
v_gene: TRBV4-2; j_gene: TRBJ2-7; abundance: NA; d_gene: TRBD2; len: 15; CDR3nt: TGTGCCAGCAGCCAAGATGCGGGGGAAACCTACGAGCAGTACTTC; CDR3aa: CASSQDAGETYEQYF
v_gene: TRBV6-6; j_gene: TRBJ2-7; abundance: NA; d_gene: NA; len: 16; CDR3nt: TGTGCCAGCAGCCTCGGGGGGGGACAGGGACGGCTGGGGCAGTACTTC; CDR3aa: CASSLGGGQGRLGQYF
v_gene: TRBV10-3; j_gene: TRBJ2-3; abundance: NA; d_gene: TRBD2; len: 15; CDR3nt: TGTGCCATCGCGAGCGGGGGCGATAGCACAGATACGCAGTATTTT; CDR3aa: CAIASGGDSTDTQYF
v_gene: TRBV15; j_gene: TRBJ2-1; abundance: once; d_gene: NA; len: 16; CDR3nt: TGTGCCACCAGCAGATCCCTTGACAGGACTGGGAATGAGCAGTTCTTC; CDR3aa: CATSRSLDRTGNEQFF
v_gene: TRBV5-1; j_gene: TRBJ1-1; abundance: NA; d_gene: NA; len: 14; CDR3nt: TGCGCCAGCAGCTTGGATCAGGGGTACACTGAAGCTTTCTTT; CDR3aa: CASSLDQGYTEAFF
v_gene: TRBV27; j_gene: TRBJ2-3; abundance: NA; d_gene: TRBD2; len: 14; CDR3nt: TGTGCCAGCAGGAAGCTAGCGGAAACAGATACGCAGTATTTT; CDR3aa: CASRKLAETDTQYF
v_gene: TRBV19; j_gene: TRBJ1-2; abundance: NA; d_gene: NA; len: 15; CDR3nt: TGTGCCAGTAGCATGACGACCGGGGGTTACTATGGCTACACCTTC; CDR3aa: CASSMTTGGYYGYTF
v_gene: TRBV6-6; j_gene: TRBJ2-7; abundance: NA; d_gene: NA; len: 12; CDR3nt: TGTGCCAGCAGCCCCGCGGTCTACGAGCAGTACTTC; CDR3aa: CASSPAVYEQYF
v_gene: TRBV7-9; j_gene: TRBJ2-3; abundance: NA; d_gene: TRBD1; len: 17; CDR3nt: TGTGCCAGCAGCGCTACTGGGCAGGGGGCCTCCACAGATACGCAGTATTTT; CDR3aa: CASSATGQGASTDTQYF
v_gene: TRBV27; j_gene: TRBJ1-6; abundance: NA; d_gene: NA; len: 15; CDR3nt: TGTGCCAGCAGTTTAATGGGGGCTGCCAATTCACCCCTCCACTTT; CDR3aa: CASSLMGAANSPLHF
v_gene: TRBV5-1; j_gene: TRBJ2-1; abundance: NA; d_gene: NA; len: 14; CDR3nt: TGCGCCAGCACCCCCTTTCAGGGGGGAAATGAGCAGTTCTTC; CDR3aa: CASTPFQGGNEQFF